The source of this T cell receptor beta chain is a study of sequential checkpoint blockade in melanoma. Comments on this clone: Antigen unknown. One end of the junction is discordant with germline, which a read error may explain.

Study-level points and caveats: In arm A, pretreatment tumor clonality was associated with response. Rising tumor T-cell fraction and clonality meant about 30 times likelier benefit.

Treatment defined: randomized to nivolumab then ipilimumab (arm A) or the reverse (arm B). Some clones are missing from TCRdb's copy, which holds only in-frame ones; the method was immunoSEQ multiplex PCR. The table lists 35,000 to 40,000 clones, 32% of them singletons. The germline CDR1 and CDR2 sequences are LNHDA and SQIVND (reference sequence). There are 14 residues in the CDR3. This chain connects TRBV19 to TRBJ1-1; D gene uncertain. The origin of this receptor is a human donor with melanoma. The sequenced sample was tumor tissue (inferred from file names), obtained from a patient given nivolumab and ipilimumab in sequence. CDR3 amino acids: CTSSHGVSLTEAFF. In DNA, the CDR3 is TGTACCAGTAGTCATGGGGTGAGTCTTACTGAAGCTTTCTTT.